A single sample gave rise to the 13 T cell receptor beta chains below, sequenced in a study of cytomegalovirus exposure and HLA in healthy donors. Assay used: immunoSEQ multiplex PCR; TCRdb lists only in-frame clones, some missing. Altogether roughly 240,000 clones are present, 87% being singletons, with the ten largest covering 2.6%. Material: PBMCs. The receptor source for this set is a man younger than 35 in good health and CMV-seronegative.

This clone showed up just a few times. This chain connects TRBV28 to TRBJ2-2, with 11 bases identical to TRBD1. Germline V gene data show CDR1 as MDHEN and CDR2 as SYDVKM. The V and J ends lost 3 bases and 6 bases, in that order; junction bases with no gene match: 3. There are 15 residues in the CDR3. The CDR3 loop is CASSFGQGAAGELFF. Written as DNA, the CDR3 is TGTGCCAGCAGTTTTGGACAGGGGGCGGCCGGGGAGCTGTTTTTT.

This chain joins TRBV18 and TRBJ2-1; 11 bases fit TRBD2. This CDR3 spans 16 amino acids. Germline CDR1 and CDR2: KGHSH and LQKENI. The J segment lost 0 bases and the V segment lost 4 bases, leaving 2 bases of the junction unmatched. CDR3 protein: CASSRTSGSSYNEQFF. The CDR3 DNA reads as TGTGCCAGCTCACGTACTAGCGGGAGCTCCTACAATGAGCAGTTCTTC.

The chain joins TRBV9 to TRBJ2-3, with 11 bases matching TRBD2. This CDR3 spans 16 amino acids. CDR1 is SGDLS, CDR2 YYNGEE, per germline. After removal of 4 bases from V and 2 bases from J, the junction contained 6 bases not matched to a gene. The CDR3 loop reads CASSPGTSGTTDTQYF. The CDR3 bases are TGTGCCAGCAGCCCAGGGACTAGCGGAACCACAGATACGCAGTATTTT.

The chain links TRBV6-5 to TRBJ1-1; 7 bases agree with TRBD1. The V and J ends lost 4 bases and 1 base, in that order; junction bases with no gene match: 6. The CDR3 spans 15 residues. Germline CDR1 reads MNHEY; CDR2 reads SVGAGI. CDR3 coding DNA: TGTGCCAGCAGTTTATCCGGGACAGCGAACACTGAAGCTTTCTTT. This codes for CASSLSGTANTEAFF.

This clone came up a few times. In DNA form, the CDR3 reads TGTGCCAGCAGCTTCGACAGGGGCCATTCACCCCTCCACTTT. Its translation is CASSFDRGHSPLHF. The chain is built from TRBV7-2 and TRBJ1-6; TRBD1 aligns across 8 bases. The CDR3 sequence is 14 residues long. CDR1 SGHTA and CDR2 FQGNSA come from the germline V gene. J gave up 8 bases and V 3 bases, and 3 bases lay outside the gene matches.

The V call is TRBV6-6, the J call TRBJ2-2, with D uncertain. Germline CDR1 is MNHNY and CDR2 is SVGAGI (reference sequence). The CDR3 is made up of 13 amino acids. V was cut by 8 bases and J by 0 bases, with 7 bases left in between. The CDR3 here is CASYAANTGELFF. As DNA, the CDR3 is TGTGCCAGCTATGCGGCGAACACCGGGGAGCTGTTTTTT.

The CDR3 region is CASSYVRDGEQYF. CDR3 coding DNA: TGTGCCAGCAGTTACGTCAGGGATGGCGAGCAGTACTTC. The V gene is TRBV6-6, the J gene TRBJ2-7; possible D gene TRBD1, 5 bases. Germline-derived CDR1 and CDR2 are MNHNY and SVGAGI (reference sequence). V was pared by 2 bases and J by 6 bases, with 11 bases between. The CDR3 is 13 residues long.

This chain joins TRBV4-3 and TRBJ1-4; 12 bases line up with TRBD1. There are 16 residues in the CDR3. V trimming: 5 bases; J trimming: 3 bases; junction bases outside the gene matches: 4. Per the germline V gene, CDR1 is LGHNA and CDR2 is YSLEER. CDR3: CASSIRDRGPNEKLFF. CDR3 nucleotides: TGCGCCAGCAGCATCCGGGACAGGGGGCCTAATGAAAAACTGTTTTTT.

The chain couples TRBV7-2 to TRBJ2-5; 8 nucleotides line up with TRBD1. Germline V gene data show CDR1 as SGHTA and CDR2 as FQGNSA. The CDR3 has 13 amino acids. V shed 6 bases and J 5 bases; nucleotides not matched to a gene: 5. The CDR3 sequence is CASSPGGRETQYF. The DNA of the CDR3 is TGTGCCAGCAGTCCAGGGGGCAGGGAGACCCAGTACTTC.

The chain employs TRBV5-1 and TRBJ2-3; 7 bases map to TRBD1. CDR3 length: 14 amino acids. Looked up from germline, CDR1 is SGHRS and CDR2 is YFSETQ. Trimming at V came to 5 bases and at J to 2 bases, leaving 5 bases not matched to a gene. The CDR3 reads CASRPGQLTDTQYF. CDR3 bases: TGCGCCAGCAGACCGGGACAGCTCACAGATACGCAGTATTTT.

This clone was recorded once. This chain uses TRBV30 with TRBJ2-3, with 7 bases identical to TRBD1. Germline V CDR1 and CDR2: GTSNPN, SVGIG (reference sequence). This CDR3 comprises 14 residues. The trim removed 5 bases at V and 8 bases at J, leaving 13 bases unmatched. CDR3 sequence: CAWCPGQWGSTQYF. The DNA for the CDR3 is TGTGCCTGGTGCCCGGGACAGTGGGGAAGTACGCAGTATTTT.

The chain employs TRBV5-1 and TRBJ2-7; 11 bases map to TRBD1. The CDR3 contains 15 residues. Unmatched junction bases numbered 4, after V lost 3 bases and J lost 2 bases. Germline V gene sequence: CDR1 SGHRS, CDR2 YFSETQ. CDR3 DNA: TGCGCCAGCAGCTCGACGGGACAGGGGGCCTACGAGCAGTACTTC. The encoded protein is CASSSTGQGAYEQYF. Full variable domain (outside the CDR3, taken from reference TRBV5-1 and TRBJ2-7): KAGVTQTPRYLIKTRGQQVTLSCSPISGHRSVSWYQQTPGQGLQFLFEYFSETQRNKGNFPGRFSGRQFSNSRSEMNVSTLELGDSALYLCASSSTGQGAYEQYFGPGTRLTVT.

V is TRBV27 and J is TRBJ2-7; tentative D call: TRBD1 (6 bases). The germline CDR1 and CDR2 sequences are MNHEY and SMNVEV (reference sequence). With 2 bases removed from V and 5 bases from J, the gap between germline ends came to 22 bases. The CDR3 covers 17 residues. CDR3 sequence (DNA): TGTGCCAGCAGTTTACTTCCCTCAGGGGATTTTTATAACGAGCAGTACTTC. The encoded protein is CASSLLPSGDFYNEQYF.